This TCR beta chain came from a study of T cells after posttransplantation cyclophosphamide. The study's findings and limits: Recipient CMV seropositivity and CMV reactivation strongly tracked TRB clonality. Donor-recipient repertoire similarity was low at 1-2 months, rising over year one. TRB overlap between skin or GI tissue T cells and blood was limited.

TCRdb's table, derived via immunoSEQ multiplex PCR, lists solely in-frame clones and lacks some. The repertoire has about 12,000 clones, about 81% of them found once; the top ten carry over 3.5%. Controls had myeloablative marrow grafts with methotrexate and calcineurin inhibitor, sampled at 1 year. CDR3 size: 13 residues. V was trimmed by 8 bases and J by 0 bases, leaving 13 bases between them. The germline V gene encodes CDR1 SQVTM and CDR2 ANQGSEA. This clone was counted once. What it binds is unknown. The sequence was obtained from a male patient in his thirties who received an allogeneic stem cell transplant from an unrelated donor, was CMV-positive, and had acute GVHD only. The graft donor may be the source of some T cells. Sample: PBMCs, taken about 370 days after allogeneic stem cell transplant with calcineurin inhibitor and methotrexate. V and J are TRBV29-1 and TRBJ2-5, with a tentative D call TRBD2 (6 bases). The CDR3 nucleotides read TGCAGCTTTTCACGGGGGTACCAAGAGACCCAGTACTTC. Residues: CSFSRGYQETQYF. Full variable domain (rest looked up from reference TRBV29-1 and TRBJ2-5): SAVISQKPSRDICQRGTSLTIQCQVDSQVTMMFWYRQQPGQSLTLIATANQGSEATYESGFVIDKFPISRPNLTFSTLTVSNMSPEDSSIYLCSFSRGYQETQYFGPGTRLLVL.